This passage covers 7 T cell receptor beta chains from one sample sequenced in a study of regulatory T cells in long-lasting Graves disease (dated by TCRdb to the early 2020s). To prepare the library, multiplex PCR was applied. The instrument given in TCRdb is Illumina HiSeq 4000. iRepertoire HTBI primers and Arm-PCR amplification of CDR3 regions were used to construct TCR beta libraries. In TCRdb, the public reads were trimmed at Q25 with fastp and aligned with MiXCR, with productive beta chains retained. Entries are consolidated by CDR3 protein sequence, retaining the most common genes and DNA. The sample table holds about 440,000 distinct CDR3 sequences, of which 14% to 15% were seen once. The ten largest make up roughly a sixth of the sample. What the time point label conveys for this sample: newly diagnosed GD, antithyroid drugs for less than 3 months. For both TCR sequencing and RNA sequencing, RNA was extracted from PBMCs using TRIzol.

The data also belong to a second study, concerning T cells in Graves' hyperthyroidism and ophthalmopathy.

The source material was peripheral blood mononuclear cells (PBMCs), sampled at new diagnosis, from a patient treated with antithyroid drugs. These receptors were obtained from a woman aged 25-40 years with Graves disease. Donor details come from another sample of the same person, matched by shared clones.

This clonotype was counted ten times or more. As DNA, the CDR3 is TGCAGCGTTGACCGGGACGCAAACGGGGAGCAGTACTTC. The encoded protein is CSVDRDANGEQYF. This rearrangement joins TRBV29-1 to TRBJ2-7; possibly TRBD1 or TRBD2 for D (5 bases each). Per germline, CDR1 SQVTM and CDR2 ANQGSEA. The CDR3 runs 13 residues. V gave up 3 bases and J gave up 7 bases, with 16 bases separating them.

Turning to this clonotype: A read error may be the cause here, since a much bigger clone is one base away. J is TRBJ2-3 and V is TRBV12-3 or TRBV12-4; perhaps TRBD1 as D (6 bases). The CDR3 extends over 15 amino acids. The CDR3, as DNA: TGTACCAGCAGTCAGGGGTTCCTTAGCACAGATACGCAGTATTTT. Residues: CTSSQGFLSTDTQYF.

The rearrangement uses TRBV6-1 and TRBJ1-5; TRBD1 matches 7 bases. Germline V gene sequence: CDR1 MNHNS, CDR2 SASEGT. The CDR3 contains 14 residues. After removal of 4 bases from V and 4 bases from J, the junction contained 4 bases not matched to a gene. In DNA form, the CDR3 reads TGTGCCAGCAGTGCTACAGGGGAGAATCAGCCCCAGCATTTT. This sequence encodes CASSATGENQPQHF.

This clonotype has a count of ten or more. J is TRBJ2-1 and V is TRBV2, with 7 bases lining up with TRBD2. This CDR3 comprises 16 residues. V shed 7 bases, J shed 0 bases, and the junction held 9 bases outside the gene matches. The germline V gene has CDR1 SNHLY and CDR2 FYNNEI. This CDR3 is CASIPGLPSSYNEQFF. The CDR3 DNA sequence: TGTGCCAGCATTCCGGGACTACCGAGCTCCTACAATGAGCAGTTCTTC.

This clonotype has ten or more counts. This chain joins TRBV3-1 and TRBJ1-1, with a possible D match to TRBD1 (5 bases). The CDR3 runs 14 residues. CDR1 LGHDT and CDR2 YNNKEL come from the germline V gene (reference sequence). Trimming stripped 11 bases from V and 4 bases from J, with 20 bases between. For the CDR3, the DNA is TGTGCCTGTTCTCTTGCAGACGGGGGCACTGAAGCTTTCTTT. Translating gives CACSLADGGTEAFF.

This chain uses TRBV20-1 with TRBJ2-7; 14 positions agree with TRBD2. The CDR3 totals 16 residues. With 7 bases clipped from V and 1 base from J, the junction kept 9 bases outside the gene matches. CDR1 and CDR2 (germline): DFQATT, SNEGSKA (reference sequence). CDR3 sequence reads: CSVSGTSGRSSYEQYF. The CDR3 coding sequence is TGCAGTGTTTCCGGGACTAGCGGGAGAAGTTCCTACGAGCAGTACTTC.

This sequence joins TRBV7-3 and TRBJ2-3; no reliable D call. V was clipped by 5 bases and J by 2 bases, with 11 bases between them. The CDR3 is 14 residues long. Germline CDR1 is SGHTA and CDR2 is FQGTGA. The DNA of the CDR3 is TGTGCCAGCAGCCCTGGGCGTTTCACAGATACGCAGTATTTT. Encoded protein: CASSPGRFTDTQYF.